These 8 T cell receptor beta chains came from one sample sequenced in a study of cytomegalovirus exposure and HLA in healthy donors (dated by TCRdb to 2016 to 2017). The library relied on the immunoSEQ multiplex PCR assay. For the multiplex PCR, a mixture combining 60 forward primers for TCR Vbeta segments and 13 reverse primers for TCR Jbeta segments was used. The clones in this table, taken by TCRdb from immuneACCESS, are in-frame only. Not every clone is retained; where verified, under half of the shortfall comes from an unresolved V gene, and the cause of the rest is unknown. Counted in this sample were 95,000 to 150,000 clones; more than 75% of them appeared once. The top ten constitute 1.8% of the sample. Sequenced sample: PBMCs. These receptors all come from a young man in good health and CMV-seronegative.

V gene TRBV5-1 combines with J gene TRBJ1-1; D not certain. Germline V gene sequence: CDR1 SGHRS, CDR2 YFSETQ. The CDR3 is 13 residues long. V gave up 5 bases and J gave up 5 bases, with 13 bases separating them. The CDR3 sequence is CASRARVGTEAFF. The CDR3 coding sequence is TGCGCCAGCAGGGCCCGGGTTGGAACTGAAGCTTTCTTT.

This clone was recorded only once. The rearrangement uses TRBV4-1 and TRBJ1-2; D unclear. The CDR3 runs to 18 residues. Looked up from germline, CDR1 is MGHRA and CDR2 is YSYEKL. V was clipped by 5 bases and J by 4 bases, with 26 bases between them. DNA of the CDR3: TGCGCCAGCAGCGGGAGAAACATTGGGGAAGGGCAGTTCTATGGCTACACCTTC. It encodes CASSGRNIGEGQFYGYTF.

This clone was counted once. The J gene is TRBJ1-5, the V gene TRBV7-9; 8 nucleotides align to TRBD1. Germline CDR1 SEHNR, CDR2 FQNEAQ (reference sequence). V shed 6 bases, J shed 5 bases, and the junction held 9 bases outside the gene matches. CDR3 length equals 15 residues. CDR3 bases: TGTGCCAGCAGTGCCGGACAGGGAGTCCATCAGCCCCAGCATTTT. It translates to CASSAGQGVHQPQHF.

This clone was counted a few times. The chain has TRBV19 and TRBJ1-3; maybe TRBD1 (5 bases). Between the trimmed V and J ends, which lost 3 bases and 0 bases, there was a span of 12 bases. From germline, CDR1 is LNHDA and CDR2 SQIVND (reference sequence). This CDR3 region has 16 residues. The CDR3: CASSIRGSGSGNTIYF. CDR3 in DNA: TGTGCCAGTAGTATTAGGGGCAGTGGCTCTGGAAACACCATATATTTT.

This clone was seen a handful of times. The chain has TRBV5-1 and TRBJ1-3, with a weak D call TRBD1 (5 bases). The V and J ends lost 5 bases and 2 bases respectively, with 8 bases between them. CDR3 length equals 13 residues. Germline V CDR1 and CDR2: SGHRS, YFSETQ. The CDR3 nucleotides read TGCGCCAGCAGACCAGGGCCTGGAAACACCATATATTTT. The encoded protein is CASRPGPGNTIYF.

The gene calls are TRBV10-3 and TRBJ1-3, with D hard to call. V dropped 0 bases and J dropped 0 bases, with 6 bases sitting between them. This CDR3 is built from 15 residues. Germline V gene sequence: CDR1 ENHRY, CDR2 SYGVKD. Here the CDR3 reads CAISESPSSGNTIYF. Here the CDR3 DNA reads TGTGCCATCAGTGAGTCCCCGAGCTCTGGAAACACCATATATTTT.

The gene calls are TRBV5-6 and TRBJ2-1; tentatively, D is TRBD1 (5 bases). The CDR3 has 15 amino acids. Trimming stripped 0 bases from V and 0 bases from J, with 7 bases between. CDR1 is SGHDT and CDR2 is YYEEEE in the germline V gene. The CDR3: CASSLDRSSYNEQFF. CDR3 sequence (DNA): TGTGCCAGCAGCTTGGACAGGAGCTCCTACAATGAGCAGTTCTTC.

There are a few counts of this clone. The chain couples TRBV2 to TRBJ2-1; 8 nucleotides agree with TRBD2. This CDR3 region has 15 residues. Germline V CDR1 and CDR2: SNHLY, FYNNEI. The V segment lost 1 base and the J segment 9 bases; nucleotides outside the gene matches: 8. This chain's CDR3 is CASSEGTSRRAEQFF. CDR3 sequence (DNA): TGTGCCAGCAGTGAAGGGACTAGCCGGCGGGCTGAGCAGTTCTTC.